This T cell receptor (beta chain) originates from a study of shared T cell receptors in the human thymus. Some clones are missing from TCRdb's copy, which holds only in-frame ones; the method was immunoSEQ multiplex PCR. The sample contains roughly 560,000 clones, approximately 80% of which appear only once. CDR3 length: 14 amino acids. The ends lost 10 bases at V and 3 bases at J; junction bases unmatched: 6. Germline V gene sequence: CDR1 LNHDA, CDR2 SQIVND (reference sequence). These data also featured in a second study, about human thymus T cells. From that paper: What related research reported was that thymic repertoires overlapped highly among unrelated individuals.

Input material: thymocytes. The rearrangement links TRBV19 to TRBJ2-7; 13 nucleotides match TRBD2. The TCR was taken from a boy younger than two with a congenital heart defect. The CDR3 bases are TGTGCCACCGGGGGGACTAGCGGGGTCTACGAGCAGTACTTC. It codes for CATGGTSGVYEQYF. Filled out from reference TRBV19 and TRBJ2-7, the complete variable domain reads DGGITQSPKYLFRKEGQNVTLSCEQNLNHDAMYWYRQDPGQGLRLIYYSQIVNDFQKGDIAEGYSVSREKKESFPLTVTSAQKNPTAFYLCATGGTSGVYEQYFGPGTRLTVT.